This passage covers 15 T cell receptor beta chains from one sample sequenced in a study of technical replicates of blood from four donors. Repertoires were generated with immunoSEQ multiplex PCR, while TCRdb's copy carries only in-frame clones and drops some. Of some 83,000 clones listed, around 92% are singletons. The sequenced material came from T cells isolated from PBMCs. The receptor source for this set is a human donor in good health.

The CDR3 nucleotides are TGTGCCAGCAGTTCCGTCACTGAAGCTTTCTTT. This gives the protein CASSSVTEAFF. This sequence joins TRBV28 and TRBJ1-1; no clear D. Germline values: CDR1 MDHEN, CDR2 SYDVKM. Trimming took off 4 bases at V and 4 bases at J, with 4 bases between the two ends. This CDR3 is 11 amino acids long.

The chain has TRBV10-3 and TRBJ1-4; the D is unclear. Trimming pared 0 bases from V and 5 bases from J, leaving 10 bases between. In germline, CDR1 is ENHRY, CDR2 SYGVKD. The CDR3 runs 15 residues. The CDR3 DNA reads TGTGCCATCAGTGAGTCGGTGCGGTTAAATGAAAAACTGTTTTTT. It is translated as CAISESVRLNEKLFF.

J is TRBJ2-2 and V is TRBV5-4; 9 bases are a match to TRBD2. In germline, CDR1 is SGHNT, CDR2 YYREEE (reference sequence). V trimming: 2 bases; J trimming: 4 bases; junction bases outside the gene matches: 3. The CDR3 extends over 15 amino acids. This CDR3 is CASSLVTSGTGELFF. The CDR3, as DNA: TGTGCCAGCAGCTTAGTGACTAGCGGCACCGGGGAGCTGTTTTTT.

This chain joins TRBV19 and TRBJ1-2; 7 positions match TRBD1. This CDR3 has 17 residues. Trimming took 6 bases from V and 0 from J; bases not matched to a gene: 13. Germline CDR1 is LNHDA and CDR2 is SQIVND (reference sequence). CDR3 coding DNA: TGTGCCAGTAGCCGCCATGACAGGGTTCGAGCTAACTATGGCTACACCTTC. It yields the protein CASSRHDRVRANYGYTF.

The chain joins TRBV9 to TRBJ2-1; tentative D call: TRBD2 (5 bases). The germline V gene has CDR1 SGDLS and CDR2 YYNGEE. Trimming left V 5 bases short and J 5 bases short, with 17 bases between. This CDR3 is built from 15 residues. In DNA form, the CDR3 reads TGTGCCAGCAGTTCTACAGCGGCGGCCAACAATGAGCAGTTCTTC. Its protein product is CASSSTAAANNEQFF.

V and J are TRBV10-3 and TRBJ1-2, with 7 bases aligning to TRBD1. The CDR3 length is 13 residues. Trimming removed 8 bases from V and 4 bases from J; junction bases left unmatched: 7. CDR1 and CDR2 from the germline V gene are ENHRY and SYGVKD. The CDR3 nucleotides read TGTGCCATCCCACGACAGGGAAGCTATGGCTACACCTTC. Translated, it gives CAIPRQGSYGYTF.

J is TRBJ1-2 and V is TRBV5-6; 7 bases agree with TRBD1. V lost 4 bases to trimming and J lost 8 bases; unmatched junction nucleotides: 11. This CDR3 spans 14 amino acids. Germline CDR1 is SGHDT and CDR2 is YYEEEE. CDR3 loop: CASSLNINRGGYTF. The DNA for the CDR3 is TGTGCCAGCAGCCTAAATATTAACAGGGGCGGCTACACCTTC.

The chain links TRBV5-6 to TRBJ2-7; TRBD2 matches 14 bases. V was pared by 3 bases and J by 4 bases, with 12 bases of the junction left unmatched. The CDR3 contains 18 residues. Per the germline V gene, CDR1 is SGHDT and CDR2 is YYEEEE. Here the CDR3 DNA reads TGTGCCAGCAGCTACAGGGGTAGTAGACTAGCGGGAGGGTACGAGCAGTACTTC. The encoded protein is CASSYRGSRLAGGYEQYF. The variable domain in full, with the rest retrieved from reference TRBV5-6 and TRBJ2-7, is DAGVTQSPTHLIKTRGQQVTLRCSPKSGHDTVSWYQQALGQGPQFIFQYYEEEERQRGNFPDRFSGHQFPNYSSELNVNALLLGDSALYLCASSYRGSRLAGGYEQYFGPGTRLTVT.

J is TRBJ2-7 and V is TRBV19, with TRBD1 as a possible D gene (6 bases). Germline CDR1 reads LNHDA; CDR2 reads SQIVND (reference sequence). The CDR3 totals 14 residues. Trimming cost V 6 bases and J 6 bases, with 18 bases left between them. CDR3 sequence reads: CASRPGQGITEQYF. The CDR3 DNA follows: TGTGCCAGTAGGCCCGGCCAGGGGATAACCGAGCAGTACTTC.

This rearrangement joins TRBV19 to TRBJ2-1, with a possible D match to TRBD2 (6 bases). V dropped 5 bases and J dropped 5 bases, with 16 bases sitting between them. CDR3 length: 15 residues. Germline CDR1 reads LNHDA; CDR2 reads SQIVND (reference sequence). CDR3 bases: TGTGCCAGTAGTCCGGGACTTACAACTAACAATGAGCAGTTCTTC. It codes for CASSPGLTTNNEQFF.

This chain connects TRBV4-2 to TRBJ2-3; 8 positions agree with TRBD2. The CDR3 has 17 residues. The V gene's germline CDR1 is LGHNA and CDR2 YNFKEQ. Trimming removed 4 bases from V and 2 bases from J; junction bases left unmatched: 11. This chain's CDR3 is CASSRRPAGVNTDTQYF. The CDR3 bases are TGTGCCAGCAGCCGAAGGCCAGCGGGAGTTAACACAGATACGCAGTATTTT.

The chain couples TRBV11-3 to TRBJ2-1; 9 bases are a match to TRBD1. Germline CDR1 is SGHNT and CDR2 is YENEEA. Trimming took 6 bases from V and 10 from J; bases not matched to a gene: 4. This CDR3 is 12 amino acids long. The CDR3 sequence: CASSGTGYEQFF. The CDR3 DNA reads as TGTGCCAGCAGTGGGACAGGGTACGAGCAGTTCTTC.

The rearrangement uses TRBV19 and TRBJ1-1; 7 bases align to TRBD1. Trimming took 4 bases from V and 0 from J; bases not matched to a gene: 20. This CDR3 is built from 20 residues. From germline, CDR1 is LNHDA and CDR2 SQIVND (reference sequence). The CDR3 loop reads CASSTPDRERFGWLNTEAFF. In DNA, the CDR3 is TGTGCCAGTAGTACCCCAGACAGGGAAAGGTTCGGCTGGTTGAACACTGAAGCTTTCTTT.

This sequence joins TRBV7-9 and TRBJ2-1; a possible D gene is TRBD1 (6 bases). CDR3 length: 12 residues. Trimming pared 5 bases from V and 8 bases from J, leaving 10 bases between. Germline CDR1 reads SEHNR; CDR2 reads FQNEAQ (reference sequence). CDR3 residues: CASSKQGDEQFF. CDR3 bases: TGTGCCAGCAGCAAACAGGGCGATGAGCAGTTCTTC.

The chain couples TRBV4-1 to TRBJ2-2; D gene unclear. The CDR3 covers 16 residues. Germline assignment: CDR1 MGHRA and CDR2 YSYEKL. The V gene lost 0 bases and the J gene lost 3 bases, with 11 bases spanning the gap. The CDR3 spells CASSQDYTPHTGELFF. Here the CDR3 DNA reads TGCGCCAGCAGCCAAGATTATACACCACACACCGGGGAGCTGTTTTTT.